This T cell receptor beta chain originates from a study of shared clonotypes between healthy human individuals. Study context: Aged 18 to 49, the donors were two women and a few men. CD4 naive and memory got three plates each, CD8 naive two, CD8 memory one.

CD4+ cell separation produced CD45RA+ naive and CD45RA-negative memory subsets. Genomic DNA from each subset was divided evenly over several immunoSEQ plates. Only in-frame clones appear in the TCRdb table, and some are missing; sequencing was by immunoSEQ multiplex PCR. The sample gives roughly 2.4 million clones, around 95% of which show up once; more than 0.1% is in the top ten. The CDR3 contains 13 residues. Germline loops: CDR1 MNHEY, CDR2 SVGAGI. The V gene end was trimmed by 2 bases and the J gene end by 15 bases; junction bases not matched to a gene: 9. Material: naive CD4+ T cells sorted from blood. Subset given: CD45RA+ positively selected. This chain links TRBV6-5 with TRBJ2-1; TRBD2 matches at 8 bases. The TCR originated in a man younger than 35 in good health. The CDR3 sequence is CASSYTQAGEWFF. Here the CDR3 DNA reads TGTGCCAGCAGTTACACTCAAGCGGGAGAGTGGTTCTTC.